Presented here are 8 T cell receptor beta chains from one specimen sequenced in a study of blood T cell repertoires in COVID-19. Only in-frame clones appear in the TCRdb table, and some are missing; sequencing was by immunoSEQ multiplex PCR. The sample lists around 200,000 clones, approximately 80% occurring once. The sample comprised PBMCs or T cells enriched from blood (not recorded which). The origin of the receptors is a woman between 35 and 50 years old with acute COVID-19.

V usage is TRBV19 and J usage is TRBJ1-6, with D perhaps TRBD1 (6 bases). The CDR3 is made up of 15 amino acids. The germline gives CDR1 LNHDA, CDR2 SQIVND (reference sequence). V was pared by 5 bases and J by 8 bases, with 16 bases between. Here the CDR3 DNA reads TGTGCCAGTAGTCTAAGGACAGCGGGAGATTCACCCCTCCACTTT. Encoded protein: CASSLRTAGDSPLHF. Combining the CDR3 with reference TRBV19 and TRBJ1-6 gives the whole variable domain DGGITQSPKYLFRKEGQNVTLSCEQNLNHDAMYWYRQDPGQGLRLIYYSQIVNDFQKGDIAEGYSVSREKKESFPLTVTSAQKNPTAFYLCASSLRTAGDSPLHFGNGTRLTVT.

J is TRBJ1-2 and V is TRBV5-4, with D maybe TRBD1 (5 bases). Germline-derived CDR1 and CDR2 are SGHNT and YYREEE (reference sequence). This CDR3 is 14 amino acids long. The germline V and J ends were trimmed by 3 bases and 4 bases, with 13 bases remaining between them. The CDR3 is CASSSPGGFYGYTF. DNA for the CDR3: TGTGCCAGCAGCTCGCCCGGGGGTTTCTATGGCTACACCTTC.

The chain has TRBV21-1 and TRBJ2-5; the table's D gene call, TRBD2, was not cross checked with the DNA. TRBV21-1 is a pseudogene segment. CDR3 size: 14 residues. The DNA of the CDR3 is TGTGCCAGCAGCAAAGCGGGGGGTTTGGAGACCCAGTACTTC. It is translated as CASSKAGGLETQYF.

The chain links TRBV6-5 to TRBJ2-7, with 8 bases fitting TRBD1. The length of the CDR3 is 14 residues. Per germline, CDR1 MNHEY and CDR2 SVGAGI. The trim removed 4 bases at V and 5 bases at J, leaving 7 bases unmatched. DNA for the CDR3: TGTGCCAGCAGTTTGGACAGGGCTTTCAACGAGCAGTACTTC. Encoded protein: CASSLDRAFNEQYF.

This clone was picked up one time. The rearrangement links TRBV6-1 to TRBJ1-2; D not resolved. This CDR3 is 13 amino acids long. The V gene lost 1 base and the J gene lost 8 bases, with 11 bases spanning the gap. CDR1 MNHNS and CDR2 SASEGT come from the germline V gene. As DNA, the CDR3 is TGTGCCAGCAGTGAAGGAGGACCGGGGGGCTACACCTTC. Translation: CASSEGGPGGYTF.

This rearrangement joins TRBV27 to TRBJ1-5, with TRBD1 as a possible D gene (6 bases). Germline values: CDR1 MNHEY, CDR2 SMNVEV (reference sequence). This CDR3 comprises 14 residues. Trimming cost V 3 bases and J 7 bases, with 13 bases left between them. CDR3 DNA: TGTGCCAGCAGTTTCCGGACGAGGGGGCAGCCCCAGCATTTT. Protein sequence: CASSFRTRGQPQHF.

This clone has more than one count but fewer than ten. This chain links TRBV5-4 with TRBJ1-2; no definite D call. This CDR3 is 13 amino acids long. CDR1 is SGHNT and CDR2 is YYREEE in the germline V gene (reference sequence). Trimming took off 4 bases at V and 5 bases at J, with 12 bases between the two ends. The CDR3 DNA is TGTGCCAGCAGCCCGCCGGGTAGATATGGCTACACCTTC. Translated, it gives CASSPPGRYGYTF.

Of note for this clone: Distinct nucleotide sequences in the sample also encode this CDR3. The V gene is TRBV28, the J gene TRBJ1-6, with D uncertain. Germline-derived CDR1 and CDR2 are MDHEN and SYDVKM. Trimming removed 2 bases at V and 8 bases at J, with 7 bases between. The CDR3 loop spans 13 amino acids. CDR3 in DNA: TGTGCCAGCAGTTTAACGAGGGATTCACCCCTCCACTTT. This encodes CASSLTRDSPLHF.